The clone carrying this T cell receptor (beta chain) was seen a handful of times. In the original workflow: Quantification of nucleated cells was approximated via reference gene primer amplification. Sequenced by immunoSEQ multiplex PCR; TCRdb stores in-frame clones only, minus some. V and J calls and clone size follow that table, whereas D and trimming were derived from the DNA. Found here are approximately 210,000 clones, 80% of them singletons; the top ten hold approximately 4.6%. Individuals drawn from 20 to 25 US areas were about 18 to 100 years old. Cohorts were based on clinical histories the participants reported. Germline loops: CDR1 SGHAT, CDR2 FQNNGV. V lost 1 base, J lost 5 bases, and 8 bases stayed unmatched. This CDR3 is built from 16 residues. This sample is drawn from a study of blood T cell repertoires in COVID-19. As for the study in general: The study drew acute and convalescent COVID-19 samples from the United States, Italy and Spain.

The sequence was obtained from a man aged 30 to 45 with acute COVID-19. The sequenced material came from PBMCs or T cells enriched from blood (not recorded which). This rearrangement joins TRBV11-2 to TRBJ2-5; 9 nucleotides line up with TRBD2. This CDR3 is CASSLVRGGAGETQYF. The CDR3 DNA reads as TGTGCCAGCAGCTTAGTTCGCGGGGGGGCCGGGGAGACCCAGTACTTC.